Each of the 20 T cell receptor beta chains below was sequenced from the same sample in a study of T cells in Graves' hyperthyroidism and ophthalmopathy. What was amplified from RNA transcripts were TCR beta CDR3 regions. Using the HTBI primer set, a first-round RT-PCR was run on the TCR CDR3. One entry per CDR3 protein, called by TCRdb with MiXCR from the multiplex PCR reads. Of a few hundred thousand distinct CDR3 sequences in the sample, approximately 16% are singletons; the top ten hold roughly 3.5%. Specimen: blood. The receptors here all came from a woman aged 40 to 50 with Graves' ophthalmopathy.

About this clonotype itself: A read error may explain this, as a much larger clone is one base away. The CDR3 nucleotides read TGTGCCAGCAGCTTAGATCGCGAGGGTCCCCATGAGCAGTTCTTC. It translates to CASSLDREGPHEQFF. V usage is TRBV11-2 and J usage is TRBJ2-1; tentatively, D is TRBD2 (5 bases). Germline V gene lookup returns CDR1 SGHAT and CDR2 FQNNGV. CDR3 length: 15 residues. Trimming pared 0 bases from V and 8 bases from J, leaving 14 bases between.

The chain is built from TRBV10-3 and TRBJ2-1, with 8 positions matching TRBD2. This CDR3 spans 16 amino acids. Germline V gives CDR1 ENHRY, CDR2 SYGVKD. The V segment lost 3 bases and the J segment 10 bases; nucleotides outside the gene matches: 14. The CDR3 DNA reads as TGTGCCATCAGTGACCCCGGGACTAGTTCCCTTAGGGAGCAGTTCTTC. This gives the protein CAISDPGTSSLREQFF.

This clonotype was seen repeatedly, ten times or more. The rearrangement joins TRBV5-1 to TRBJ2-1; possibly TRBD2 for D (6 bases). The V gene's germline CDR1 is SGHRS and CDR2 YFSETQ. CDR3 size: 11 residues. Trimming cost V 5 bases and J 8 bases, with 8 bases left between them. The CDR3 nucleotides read TGCGCCAGCAGGGAGGGTTATGAGCAGTTCTTC. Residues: CASREGYEQFF.

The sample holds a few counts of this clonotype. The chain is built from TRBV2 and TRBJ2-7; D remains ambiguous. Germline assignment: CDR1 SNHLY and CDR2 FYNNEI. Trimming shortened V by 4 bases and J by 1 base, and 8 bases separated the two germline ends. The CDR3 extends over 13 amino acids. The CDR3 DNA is TGTGCCAGCAGTGCGCCAGCATCCTACGAGCAGTACTTC. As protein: CASSAPASYEQYF.

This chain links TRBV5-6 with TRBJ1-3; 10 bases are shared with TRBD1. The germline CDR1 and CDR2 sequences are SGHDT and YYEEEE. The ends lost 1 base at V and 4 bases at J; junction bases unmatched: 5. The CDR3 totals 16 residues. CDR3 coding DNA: TGTGCCAGCAGCTTGATCGACAGGGGGCAAGGAAACACCATATATTTT. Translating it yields CASSLIDRGQGNTIYF.

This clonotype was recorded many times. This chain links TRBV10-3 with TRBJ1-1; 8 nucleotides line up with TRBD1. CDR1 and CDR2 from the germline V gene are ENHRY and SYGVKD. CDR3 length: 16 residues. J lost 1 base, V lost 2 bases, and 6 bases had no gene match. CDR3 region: CAISEPGQASNTEAFF. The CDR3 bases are TGTGCCATCAGTGAGCCGGGACAGGCCTCGAACACTGAAGCTTTCTTT.

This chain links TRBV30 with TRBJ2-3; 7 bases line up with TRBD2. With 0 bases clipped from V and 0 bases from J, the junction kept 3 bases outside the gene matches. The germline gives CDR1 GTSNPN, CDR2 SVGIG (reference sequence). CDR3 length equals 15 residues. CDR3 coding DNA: TGTGCCTGGAGTGTACAAGCGGGGAGCACAGATACGCAGTATTTT. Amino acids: CAWSVQAGSTDTQYF.

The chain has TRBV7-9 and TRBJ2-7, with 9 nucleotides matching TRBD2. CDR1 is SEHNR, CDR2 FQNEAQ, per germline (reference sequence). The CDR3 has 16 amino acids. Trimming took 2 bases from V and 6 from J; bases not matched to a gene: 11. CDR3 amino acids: CASSLNFAGGPSEQYF. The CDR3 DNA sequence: TGTGCCAGCAGCTTAAACTTCGCGGGAGGGCCTAGCGAGCAGTACTTC.

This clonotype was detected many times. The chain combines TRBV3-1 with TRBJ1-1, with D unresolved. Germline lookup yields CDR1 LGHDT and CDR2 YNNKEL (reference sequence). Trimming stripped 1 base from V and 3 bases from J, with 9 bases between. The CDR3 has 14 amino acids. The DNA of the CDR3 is TGTGCCAGCAGCCAAGGAGTGAGGTACACTGAAGCTTTCTTT. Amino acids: CASSQGVRYTEAFF.

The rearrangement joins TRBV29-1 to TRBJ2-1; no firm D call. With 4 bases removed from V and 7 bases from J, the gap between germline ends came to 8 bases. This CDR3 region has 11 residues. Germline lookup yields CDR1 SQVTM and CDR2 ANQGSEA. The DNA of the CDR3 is TGCAGCGTTGTAACCCTTAATGAGCAGTTCTTC. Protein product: CSVVTLNEQFF.

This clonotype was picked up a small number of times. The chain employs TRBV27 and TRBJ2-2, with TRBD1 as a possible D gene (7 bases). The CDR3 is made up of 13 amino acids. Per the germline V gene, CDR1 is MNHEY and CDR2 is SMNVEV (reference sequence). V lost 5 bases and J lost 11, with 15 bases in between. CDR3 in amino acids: CASSPRQGGELFF. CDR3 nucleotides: TGTGCCAGCAGTCCCCGACAGGGAGGTGAGCTGTTTTTT.

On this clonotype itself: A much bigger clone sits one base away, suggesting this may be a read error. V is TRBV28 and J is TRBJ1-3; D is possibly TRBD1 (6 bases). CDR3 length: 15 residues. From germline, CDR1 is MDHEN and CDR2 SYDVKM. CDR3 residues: CASSFRGALGSTIYF. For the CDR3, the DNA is TGTGCCAGCAGTTTCCGGGGGGCGCTAGGAAGCACCATATATTTT.

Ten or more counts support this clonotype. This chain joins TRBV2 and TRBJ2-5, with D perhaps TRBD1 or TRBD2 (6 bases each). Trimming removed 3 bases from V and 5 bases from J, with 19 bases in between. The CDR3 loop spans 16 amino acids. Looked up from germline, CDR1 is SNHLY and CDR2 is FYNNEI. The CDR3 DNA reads TGTGCCAGCAGTGATGCAAGGGGGGCGCGAGGGGAGACCCAGTACTTC. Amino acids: CASSDARGARGETQYF.

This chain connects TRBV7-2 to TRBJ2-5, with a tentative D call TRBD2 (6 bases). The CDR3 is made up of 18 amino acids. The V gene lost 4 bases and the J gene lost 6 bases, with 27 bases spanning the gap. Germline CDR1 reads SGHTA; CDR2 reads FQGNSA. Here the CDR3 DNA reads TGTGCCAGCAGCTCACCCTTAGGCCCCCTATCGGGGGTTAAGACCCAGTACTTC. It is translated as CASSSPLGPLSGVKTQYF.

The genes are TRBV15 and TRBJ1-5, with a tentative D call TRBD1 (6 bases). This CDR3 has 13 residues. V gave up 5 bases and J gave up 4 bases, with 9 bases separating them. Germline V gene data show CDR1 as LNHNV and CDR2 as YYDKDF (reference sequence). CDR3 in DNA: TGTGCCACCAGCGTCAGGGGAAATCAGCCCCAGCATTTT. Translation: CATSVRGNQPQHF.

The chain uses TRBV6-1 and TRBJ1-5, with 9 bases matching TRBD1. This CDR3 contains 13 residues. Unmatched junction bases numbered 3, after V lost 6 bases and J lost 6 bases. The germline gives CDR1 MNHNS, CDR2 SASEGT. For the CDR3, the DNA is TGTGCCAGCAGAAAACAGGGGGCTCAGCCCCAGCATTTT. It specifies CASRKQGAQPQHF.

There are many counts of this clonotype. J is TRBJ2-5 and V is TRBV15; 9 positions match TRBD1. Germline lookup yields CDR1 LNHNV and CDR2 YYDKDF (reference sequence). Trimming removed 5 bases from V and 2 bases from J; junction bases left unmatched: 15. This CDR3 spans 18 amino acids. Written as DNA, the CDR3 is TGTGCCACCAGCTCCACCTGGGGGGGACAGGGCCGTCAAGAGACCCAGTACTTC. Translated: CATSSTWGGQGRQETQYF.

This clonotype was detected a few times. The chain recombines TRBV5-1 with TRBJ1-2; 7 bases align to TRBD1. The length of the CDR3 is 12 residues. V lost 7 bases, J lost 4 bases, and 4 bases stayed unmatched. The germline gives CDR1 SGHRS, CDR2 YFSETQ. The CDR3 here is CASQGDSYGYTF. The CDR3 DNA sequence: TGCGCCAGCCAAGGGGACAGCTATGGCTACACCTTC.

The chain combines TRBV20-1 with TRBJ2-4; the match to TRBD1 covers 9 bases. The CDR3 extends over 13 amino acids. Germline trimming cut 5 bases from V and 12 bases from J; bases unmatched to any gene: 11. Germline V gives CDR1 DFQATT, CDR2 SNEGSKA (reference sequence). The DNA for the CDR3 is TGCAGTGCTCCGTGGGACAGGGCGAAGCATCAGTACTTC. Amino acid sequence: CSAPWDRAKHQYF.

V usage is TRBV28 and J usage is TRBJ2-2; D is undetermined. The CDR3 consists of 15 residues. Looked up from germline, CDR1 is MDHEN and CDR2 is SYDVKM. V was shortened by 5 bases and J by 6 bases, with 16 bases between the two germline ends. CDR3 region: CASSLVAVLAGELFF. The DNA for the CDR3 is TGTGCCAGCAGTCTGGTTGCCGTGCTCGCCGGGGAGCTGTTTTTT.